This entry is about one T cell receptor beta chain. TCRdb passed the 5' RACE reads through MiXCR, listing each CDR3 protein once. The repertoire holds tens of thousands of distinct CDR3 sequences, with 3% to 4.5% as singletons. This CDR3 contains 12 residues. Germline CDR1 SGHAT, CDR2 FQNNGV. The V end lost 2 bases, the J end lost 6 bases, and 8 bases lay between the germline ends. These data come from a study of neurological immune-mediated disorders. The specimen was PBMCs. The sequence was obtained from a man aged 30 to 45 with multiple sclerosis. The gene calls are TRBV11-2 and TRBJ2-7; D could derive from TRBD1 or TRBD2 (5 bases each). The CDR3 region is CASSLNGGEQYF. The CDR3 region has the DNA TGTGCCAGCAGCTTAAATGGGGGCGAGCAGTACTTC.